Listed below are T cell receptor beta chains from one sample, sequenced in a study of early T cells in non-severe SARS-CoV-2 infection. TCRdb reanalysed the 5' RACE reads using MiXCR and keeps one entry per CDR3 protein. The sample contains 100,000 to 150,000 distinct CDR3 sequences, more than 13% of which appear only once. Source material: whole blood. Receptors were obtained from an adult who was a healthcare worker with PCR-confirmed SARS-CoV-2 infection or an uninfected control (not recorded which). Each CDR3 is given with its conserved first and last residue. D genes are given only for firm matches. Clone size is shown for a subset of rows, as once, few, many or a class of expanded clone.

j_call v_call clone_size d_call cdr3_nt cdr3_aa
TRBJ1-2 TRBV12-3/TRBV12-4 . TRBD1 TGTGCCAGCAGGGTGGACAGGAACTATGGCTACACCTTC CASRVDRNYGYTF
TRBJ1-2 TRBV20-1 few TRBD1 TGCAGTGCTAACTCCCTTCGACAGGGTGGAATCTATGGCTACACCTTC CSANSLRQGGIYGYTF
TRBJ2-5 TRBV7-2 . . TGTGCCAGCAGCTGGGACCAAGAGGAGACCCAGTACTTC CASSWDQEETQYF
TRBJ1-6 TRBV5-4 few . TGTGCCAGCAGACAGGGTCTCGGATCACCCCTCCACTTT CASRQGLGSPLHF
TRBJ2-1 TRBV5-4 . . TGTGCCAGCAGCGCCCGAGGGGGAATGAGTGAGCAGTTCTTC CASSARGGMSEQFF
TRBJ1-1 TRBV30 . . TGTGCCTGGAGTAGGACGGGGAACACTGAAGCTTTCTTT CAWSRTGNTEAFF
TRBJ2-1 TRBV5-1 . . TGCGCCAGCAGCTTGGTTCCCGGGCCGAGCTCCTACAATGAGCAGTTCTTT CASSLVPGPSSYNEQFF
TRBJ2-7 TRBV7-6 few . TGTGCCAGCAGCCCCTCGGGGGCCTACGAGCAGTACTTC CASSPSGAYEQYF
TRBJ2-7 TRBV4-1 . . TGCGCCAGCAGCCAAGATGACAACCCGTACTCCTACGAGCAGTACTTC CASSQDDNPYSYEQYF
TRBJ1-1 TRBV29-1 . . TGCAGCGGGAACAGGGATACTGAAGCTTTCTTT CSGNRDTEAFF
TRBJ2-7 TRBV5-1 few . TGCGCCAGCAGCTCTTCAGGGAGCTCCTACGAGCAGTACTTC CASSSSGSSYEQYF
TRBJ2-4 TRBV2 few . TGTGCCAGCGGCGACAGTCGCGCCAAAAACATTCAGTACTTC CASGDSRAKNIQYF
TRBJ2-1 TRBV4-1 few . TGCGCCAGCAGCCCCGACCGACGGCACGCAAATGAGCAGTTCTTC CASSPDRRHANEQFF
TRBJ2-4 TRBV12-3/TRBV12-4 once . TGTGCCAGCAGCCCCGGGTGGCTTCTAGCCAAAAACATTCAGTACTTC CASSPGWLLAKNIQYF
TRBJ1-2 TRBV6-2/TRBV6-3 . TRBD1 TGTGCCAGCAGTTTCACAGGGGCTCACGGTGGCTACACCTTC CASSFTGAHGGYTF
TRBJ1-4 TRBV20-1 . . TGCAGTGCTAGAGGTTGGGGTCTTGGGGAAAAACTGTTTTTT CSARGWGLGEKLFF
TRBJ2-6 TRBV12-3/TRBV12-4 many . TGTGCCAGCAGTTCGCGGACTGGGGCCAACGTCCTGACTTTC CASSSRTGANVLTF
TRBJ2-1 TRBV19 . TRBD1 TGTGCCAGTACCCCAGAATGGACAGGGCGCGGTGAGCAGTTCTTC CASTPEWTGRGEQFF
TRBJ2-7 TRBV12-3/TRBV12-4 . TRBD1 TGTGCCAGCAGTTTTGGGACAGGGAGCTACGAGCAGTACTTC CASSFGTGSYEQYF
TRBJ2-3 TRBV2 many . TGTGCCACCCAAGCCCCCCTAAGCACAGATACGCAGTATTTT CATQAPLSTDTQYF
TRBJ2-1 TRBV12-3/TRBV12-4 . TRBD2 TGTGCCAGCAGTCGGCCCAGAGCGGGGTTCTACAATGAGCAGTTCTTC CASSRPRAGFYNEQFF
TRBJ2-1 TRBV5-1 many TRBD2 TGCGCCAGCAGCTTGACGGGGGGGTCCTACAATGAGCAGTTCTTC CASSLTGGSYNEQFF
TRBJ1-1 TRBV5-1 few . TGCGCCAGCAGCCGGGGAAGGGAGAACACTGAAGCTTTCTTT CASSRGRENTEAFF
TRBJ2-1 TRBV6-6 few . TGTGCCAGCAGTTACTCGAAGAGCAATGAGCAGTTCTTC CASSYSKSNEQFF
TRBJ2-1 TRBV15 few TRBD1 TGTGCCACCAGCAGGGAACAGGGGCGACTTTATGAGCAGTTCTTC CATSREQGRLYEQFF
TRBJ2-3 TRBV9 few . TGTGCCAGCTCTGATACCGGGGCCACAGATACGCAGTATTTT CASSDTGATDTQYF
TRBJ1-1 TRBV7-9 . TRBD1 TGTGCCAGCAGCTTAGAGGGCAGGGGGACTGAAGCTTTCTTT CASSLEGRGTEAFF
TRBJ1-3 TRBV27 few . TGTGCCCCTTTCTTAGGAAACACCATATATTTT CAPFLGNTIYF
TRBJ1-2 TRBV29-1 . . TGCAGCGTCTTTATCGTAGGGAGGGATGGCTACACCTTC CSVFIVGRDGYTF
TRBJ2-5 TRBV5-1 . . TGCGCCAGCAGTCAGGACCTCGGATCCGGCCAAGAGACCCAGTACTTC CASSQDLGSGQETQYF
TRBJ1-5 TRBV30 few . TGTGCCTGGAGTCTGGGGTACAATCAGCCCCAGCATTTT CAWSLGYNQPQHF
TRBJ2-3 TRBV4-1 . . TGCGCCAGCAGCCAAGCTGGGTCAGATACGCAGTATTTT CASSQAGSDTQYF
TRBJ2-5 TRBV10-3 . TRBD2 TGTGCCATCAGTGAGAGCTTAGCGGGGGCCATGGGAGCCCAGTACTTC CAISESLAGAMGAQYF
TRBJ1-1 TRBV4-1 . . TGCGCCAGCATCGACGGGGGTATCGGCACTGAAGCTTTCTTT CASIDGGIGTEAFF
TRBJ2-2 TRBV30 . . TGTGCCTGGAGTGTATTTGGGTCCGGGGAGCTGTTTTTT CAWSVFGSGELFF
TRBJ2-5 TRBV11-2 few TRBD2 TGTGCCAGCAGCCGTAGCGGGGGACCCCTCCAAGAGACCCAGTACTTC CASSRSGGPLQETQYF
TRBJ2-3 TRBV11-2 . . TGTGCCAGCAGCTTACAGGTGGTGACGGATACGCGGTATTTT CASSLQVVTDTRYF